In this sample, the clone carrying this T cell receptor beta chain turned up once. Its antigen remains unidentified. The source of the sample is a study of cytotoxic CD8 clonotypes in ibrutinib-treated CLL. Turning to the study itself: Investigators collected response samples after a median approximately eleven months of treatment, range 6 to 36. General observations from the study: Clonotypes that were public were uncommon, and they contracted or stayed stable on treatment.

The CDR3 has 11 amino acids. Trimming removed 7 bases at V and 4 bases at J, with 5 bases between. Germline-derived CDR1 and CDR2 are PRHDT and FYEKMQ (reference sequence). Using immunoSEQ multiplex PCR, the repertoire was profiled, and TCRdb retains in-frame clones only, with some absent. The data contain some 27,000 clones, 57% of them seen just once; the ten biggest clones take up around 5%. The sequence was obtained from a human donor with chronic lymphocytic leukemia. This specimen was PBMCs, taken before ibrutinib treatment. The rearrangement uses TRBV13 and TRBJ2-1; D remains ambiguous. The CDR3 coding sequence is TGTGCCAGCAACCGATACAATGAGCAGTTCTTC. Its translation: CASNRYNEQFF.